This T cell receptor beta chain was observed in a study of cytomegalovirus exposure and HLA in healthy donors. PCR involved 60 Vbeta and 13 Jbeta primers. The repertoire was sequenced with immunoSEQ multiplex PCR; TCRdb's copy has only in-frame clones and lacks some. The sample lists about 64,000 clones; 60% to 80% were seen once. The V segment lost 1 base and the J segment 1 base; nucleotides outside the gene matches: 1. Germline V gene sequence: CDR1 SGHAT, CDR2 FQNNGV. The CDR3 sequence is 14 residues long. Study-wide results and caveats: Most TCR beta V segments were productive about 87% or about 30% of the time in an earlier analysis. The study labeled more than 150 TCR beta chains cytomegalovirus-associated. In a later analysis, HLA-associated TCR beta chains were more clonally expanded than equally common others.

A remark on this clone: No antigen is known for it.

This receptor was obtained from a male donor in good health and CMV-seropositive. Sequenced sample: PBMCs. V usage is TRBV11-2 and J usage is TRBJ2-7, with 7 bases lining up with TRBD1. The CDR3 spells CASSLARGSYEQYF. CDR3 in DNA: TGTGCCAGCAGCTTAGCCAGGGGGTCCTACGAGCAGTACTTC.